One and the same sample provided the 27 T cell receptor beta chains below, sequenced in a study of response to subunit inactivated influenza vaccine. TCRdb fed the RT-PCR reads into MiXCR, producing one record per CDR3 protein. The sample has about 520,000 distinct CDR3 sequences, about 25% seen once; the top ten hold about 1.9%. Source: CD4+ T cells sorted from PBMCs, taken roughly 5 days after vaccination. The origin of the receptors is a man aged 50 or older who received an inactivated influenza vaccine.

V and J are TRBV29-1 and TRBJ2-1; D tentatively fits TRBD1 or TRBD2 (5 bases each). This CDR3 is built from 15 residues. Looked up from germline, CDR1 is SQVTM and CDR2 is ANQGSEA. V gave up 6 bases and J gave up 4 bases, with 19 bases separating them. CDR3 residues: CSVIGTGTGYNEQFF. The CDR3 region has the DNA TGCAGCGTGATAGGGACGGGGACGGGGTACAATGAGCAGTTCTTC.

The chain joins TRBV20-1 to TRBJ2-1; 9 positions match TRBD2. V gave up 3 bases and J gave up 3 bases; unmatched junction bases: 6. This CDR3 comprises 15 residues. The germline V gene encodes CDR1 DFQATT and CDR2 SNEGSKA (reference sequence). This CDR3 reads CSASDSGSLYNEQFF. The CDR3 region has the DNA TGCAGTGCTAGTGATAGCGGGAGTCTCTACAATGAGCAGTTCTTC.

This sequence joins TRBV29-1 and TRBJ2-5, with 11 bases fitting TRBD2. Trimming removed 4 bases from V and 3 bases from J; junction bases left unmatched: 4. The germline V gene encodes CDR1 SQVTM and CDR2 ANQGSEA. The CDR3 runs to 14 residues. In nucleotides, the CDR3 is TGCAGCGTTGGCGCTAGCGGGGGGAAAGAGACCCAGTACTTC. Translating gives CSVGASGGKETQYF.

This clonotype was detected only a few times. This chain connects TRBV5-5 to TRBJ2-7; a possible D gene is TRBD2 (6 bases). Germline V gene sequence: CDR1 SGHKS, CDR2 YYEKEE (reference sequence). Between the trimmed V and J ends, which lost 3 bases and 0 bases, there was a span of 13 bases. CDR3 length equals 15 residues. CDR3 nucleotide sequence: TGTGCCAGCAGCTCCGGGGGTTGGGGCTCCTACGAGCAGTACTTC. Its protein product is CASSSGGWGSYEQYF.

This clonotype came up a few times. The rearrangement joins TRBV10-3 to TRBJ1-3; TRBD1 aligns across 7 bases. This CDR3 region has 15 residues. From germline, CDR1 is ENHRY and CDR2 SYGVKD. V gave up 7 bases and J gave up 0 bases; unmatched junction bases: 6. CDR3 in amino acids: CAITDGTDSGNTIYF. The CDR3 nucleotides read TGTGCCATCACTGACGGGACAGACTCTGGAAACACCATATATTTT.

The CDR3 sequence: CASSQDPSGGPSSYNEQFF. CDR3 nucleotide sequence: TGTGCCAGCAGCCAAGATCCTAGCGGGGGGCCCTCCTCTTACAATGAGCAGTTCTTC. This sequence joins TRBV4-2 and TRBJ2-1, with 11 bases that match TRBD2. This CDR3 comprises 19 residues. Germline assignment: CDR1 LGHNA and CDR2 YNFKEQ. J gave up 4 bases and V 0 bases, and 11 bases lay outside the gene matches.

This clonotype was counted only a few times. The gene calls are TRBV7-9 and TRBJ2-2; D is tentatively TRBD1 or TRBD2 (6 bases each). The germline gives CDR1 SEHNR, CDR2 FQNEAQ (reference sequence). Trimming removed 5 bases at V and 4 bases at J, with 11 bases between. The CDR3 consists of 14 residues. The CDR3 DNA reads as TGTGCCAGCAGCAGGGGGGAAAGCACCGGGGAGCTGTTTTTT. This sequence encodes CASSRGESTGELFF.

Here the CDR3 reads CASRARIQGRSTGELFF. The CDR3 DNA reads as TGTGCCAGCAGGGCTAGAATACAGGGGCGTTCGACCGGGGAGCTGTTTTTT. V and J are TRBV7-9 and TRBJ2-2, with 7 bases identical to TRBD1. V was pared by 6 bases and J by 5 bases, with 15 bases of the junction left unmatched. Germline V gene data show CDR1 as SEHNR and CDR2 as FQNEAQ (reference sequence). This CDR3 has 17 amino acids.

The rearrangement links TRBV5-4 to TRBJ2-3, with 9 positions matching TRBD2. Trimming took 4 bases from V and 6 from J; bases not matched to a gene: 6. Germline loops: CDR1 SGHNT, CDR2 YYREEE (reference sequence). The CDR3 has 14 amino acids. This CDR3 reads CASSGAGGVDTQYF. The CDR3 nucleotides are TGTGCCAGCAGCGGGGCGGGAGGGGTGGATACGCAGTATTTT.

This rearrangement joins TRBV29-1 to TRBJ2-5, with 9 bases aligning to TRBD2. V gave up 5 bases and J gave up 4 bases; unmatched junction bases: 8. CDR3 length equals 14 residues. Looked up from germline, CDR1 is SQVTM and CDR2 is ANQGSEA. For the CDR3, the DNA is TGCAGCGTTTTGCGGGAGGGCCGGGGAGAGACCCAGTACTTC. It translates to CSVLREGRGETQYF.

CDR3 protein: CASRNLGGAVGGEQFF. CDR3 coding DNA: TGTGCCAGCAGAAACCTCGGGGGCGCCGTTGGGGGTGAGCAGTTCTTC. The V and J genes are TRBV12-3 or TRBV12-4 and TRBJ2-1; D could derive from TRBD1 or TRBD2 (6 bases each). V lost 6 bases and J lost 9, with 24 bases in between. This CDR3 is built from 16 residues.

This clonotype was seen a handful of times. The CDR3 nucleotides read TGCAGTGCTACGACGGGCGGGCACGATACGCAGTATTTT. This sequence encodes CSATTGGHDTQYF. The V call is TRBV20-1, the J call TRBJ2-3, with D possibly being TRBD2 (5 bases). Trimming took off 4 bases at V and 6 bases at J, with 14 bases between the two ends. The CDR3 contains 13 residues. The germline CDR1 and CDR2 sequences are DFQATT and SNEGSKA (reference sequence).

This clonotype has only a few counts. This sequence joins TRBV5-1 and TRBJ2-1; 12 nucleotides line up with TRBD2. With V trimmed by 4 bases and J by 5 bases, 4 bases remained unmatched. This CDR3 spans 15 amino acids. Germline CDR1 and CDR2: SGHRS and YFSETQ. The CDR3 DNA is TGCGCCAGCAGCCACACTAGCGGGGGGCACAATGAGCAGTTCTTC. Translated, it gives CASSHTSGGHNEQFF.

The genes are TRBV6-1 and TRBJ1-3, with a possible D match to TRBD1 (6 bases). Germline CDR1 reads MNHNS; CDR2 reads SASEGT. CDR3 length equals 15 residues. V was shortened by 5 bases and J by 5 bases, with 16 bases between the two germline ends. Here the CDR3 reads CASSRTGSMRNTIYF. As DNA, the CDR3 is TGTGCCAGCAGTCGAACAGGGTCGATGAGAAACACCATATATTTT.

About this clonotype itself: A junction boundary mismatches the germline segment, possibly from a read error. The V gene is TRBV20-1, the J gene TRBJ2-1; the D is unclear. This CDR3 contains 14 residues. In germline, CDR1 is DFQATT, CDR2 SNEGSKA (reference sequence). CDR3 in DNA: TGCAGTGCTAGAGATCTCGCCTCCTACGATGAGCAGTTCTTC. This translates into CSARDLASYDEQFF.

The rearrangement uses TRBV6-6 and TRBJ1-5, with D tentatively TRBD1 (5 bases). V was trimmed by 6 bases and J by 4 bases, leaving 7 bases between them. This CDR3 has 12 amino acids. Germline CDR1 MNHNY, CDR2 SVGAGI (reference sequence). The CDR3 spells CASSGGNQPQHF. CDR3 coding DNA: TGTGCCAGCAGCGGGGGGAATCAGCCCCAGCATTTT.

J is TRBJ1-2 and V is TRBV20-1; perhaps TRBD1 as D (5 bases). Looked up from germline, CDR1 is DFQATT and CDR2 is SNEGSKA (reference sequence). The V end was cut by 3 bases, the J end by 8 bases, with 13 bases between. The length of the CDR3 is 12 residues. The CDR3 reads CSASSRRGGYTF. In DNA, the CDR3 is TGCAGTGCTAGTTCCAGGAGGGGCGGCTACACCTTC.

This clonotype was observed a handful of times. This chain links TRBV5-1 with TRBJ2-1; the match to TRBD2 covers 10 bases. Germline V gene sequence: CDR1 SGHRS, CDR2 YFSETQ. With V trimmed by 1 base and J by 7 bases, 5 bases remained unmatched. This CDR3 region has 15 residues. For the CDR3, the DNA is TGCGCCAGCAGCTTGATGTCTAGCGGGAGTAATGAGCAGTTCTTC. Protein product: CASSLMSSGSNEQFF.

This clonotype was counted between two and nine times. This chain connects TRBV15 to TRBJ2-1, with TRBD2 identical over 9 bases. Trimming took 6 bases from V and 4 from J; bases not matched to a gene: 16. The CDR3 totals 18 residues. CDR1 and CDR2 (germline): LNHNV, YYDKDF (reference sequence). This chain's CDR3 is CATSGPSGLAGNYNEQFF. CDR3 sequence (DNA): TGTGCCACCAGTGGGCCGAGTGGGCTAGCGGGAAATTACAATGAGCAGTTCTTC.

The rearrangement joins TRBV11-2 to TRBJ2-1; 7 bases agree with TRBD2. V shed 5 bases and J 5 bases; nucleotides not matched to a gene: 3. CDR3 length equals 13 residues. Germline-derived CDR1 and CDR2 are SGHAT and FQNNGV. The CDR3 region is CASSQGLNNEQFF. The CDR3 DNA reads TGTGCCAGCAGCCAGGGACTAAACAATGAGCAGTTCTTC.

The chain is built from TRBV5-1 and TRBJ2-5, with TRBD1 matching over 10 bases. The CDR3 is 15 amino acids. V shed 4 bases and J 4 bases; nucleotides not matched to a gene: 7. Germline V gene lookup returns CDR1 SGHRS and CDR2 YFSETQ. CDR3 loop: CASSSSGQGTETQYF. CDR3 in DNA: TGCGCCAGCAGCAGTTCGGGACAGGGGACAGAGACCCAGTACTTC.

This chain uses TRBV20-1 with TRBJ1-2; D is unclear. Germline V gene sequence: CDR1 DFQATT, CDR2 SNEGSKA (reference sequence). The CDR3 has 12 residues. V was clipped by 0 bases and J by 0 bases, with 2 bases between them. The CDR3 DNA is TGCAGTGCTAGAGAGACTAACTATGGCTACACCTTC. Translating gives CSARETNYGYTF.

The chain recombines TRBV6-2 or TRBV6-3 with TRBJ2-1; 10 bases fit TRBD2. The CDR3 contains 16 residues. V shed 6 bases and J 4 bases; nucleotides not matched to a gene: 9. The germline V gene encodes CDR1 MNHEY and CDR2 SVGEGT. The CDR3 sequence: CASRLLGTSVYNEQFF. For the CDR3, the DNA is TGTGCCAGCAGACTCCTCGGGACTAGCGTATACAATGAGCAGTTCTTC.

This clonotype was counted at least ten times. At one boundary the junction diverges from the germline segment, which might be a read error. The chain couples TRBV5-1 to TRBJ2-5, with 7 bases matching TRBD1. CDR1 is SGHRS and CDR2 is YFSETQ in the germline V gene. This CDR3 has 13 residues. CDR3 nucleotide sequence: TGTGCCAGCAGCTCACAGGGGATAGAGACCCAGTACTTC. It codes for CASSSQGIETQYF.

The rearrangement joins TRBV5-1 to TRBJ2-2; the D is unclear. Trimming removed 0 bases from V and 3 bases from J, with 9 bases in between. Germline lookup yields CDR1 SGHRS and CDR2 YFSETQ. CDR3 length: 15 residues. CDR3 region: CASSLERSDTGELFF. The CDR3 region has the DNA TGCGCCAGCAGCTTGGAACGGTCGGACACCGGGGAGCTGTTTTTT.

This clonotype has more than one count but fewer than ten. The chain carries TRBV7-2 and TRBJ2-5; D assignment may be TRBD1 or TRBD2 (5 bases each). V was trimmed by 4 bases and J by 5 bases, leaving 17 bases between them. The CDR3 loop spans 15 amino acids. The germline gives CDR1 SGHTA, CDR2 FQGNSA. CDR3 nucleotide sequence: TGTGCCAGCAGCTCCCTAACGGGACCGTTTGAGACCCAGTACTTC. Protein product: CASSSLTGPFETQYF. The full variable domain, rest sourced from reference TRBV7-2 and TRBJ2-5, is GAGVSQSPSNKVTEKGKDVELRCDPISGHTALYWYRQSLGQGLEFLIYFQGNSAPDKSGLPSDRFSAERTGGSVSTLTIQRTQQEDSAVYLCASSSLTGPFETQYFGPGTRLLVL.

This chain links TRBV4-2 with TRBJ1-4, with TRBD1 matching over 10 bases. There are 16 residues in the CDR3. Trimming took 0 bases from V and 8 from J; bases not matched to a gene: 6. Germline V gene data show CDR1 as LGHNA and CDR2 as YNFKEQ. CDR3 sequence reads: CASSQEPGQGWEKLFF. Here the CDR3 DNA reads TGTGCCAGCAGCCAAGAACCGGGACAGGGGTGGGAAAAACTGTTTTTT.